This T cell receptor (beta chain) is drawn from a study of tumor-infiltrating lymphocytes in primary liver carcinoma. About this clonotype itself: Its antigen remains unknown. This clone may be a read error of a much larger clone one base away.

Overall study results and limits: It was tumor-adjacent and tumor-blood pairs that overlapped less than tumor region pairs did. Significantly greater top-250-clone fractions characterized tumors relative to blood (p = 0.039). Left bulk and unsorted, the samples did not allow CD4+ and CD8+ repertoires to be compared.

Germline DNA was extracted alongside blood RNA, which was obtained from unsorted whole blood. Surgery was preceded by the collection of 3.5 to 4.5 milliliters of peripheral blood. Trimming took off 1 base at V and 7 bases at J, with 8 bases between the two ends. Germline CDR1 MNHNS, CDR2 SASEGT. The CDR3 covers 13 residues. With 400 to 550 ng total RNA as template and a constant-region primer, TCR beta cDNA was made. Modified slightly, ARM-PCR produced TCR beta libraries over three nested multiplex PCR rounds. Both of the initial two PCR rounds ran for around 9 cycles and employed TRBV1-TRBV30 forward primers alongside a C-beta reverse primer. TCRdb redid the calling of the multiplex PCR reads with MiXCR, one entry per CDR3 protein. The repertoire has 320,000 or so distinct CDR3 sequences, 65% of them found once; the top ten carry roughly 10%.

The TCR was taken from a man in his forties with primary liver carcinoma and hepatitis B virus infection. The V gene is TRBV6-1, the J gene TRBJ1-5, with D uncertain. The sequenced sample was peripheral blood. For the CDR3, the DNA is TGTGCCAGCAGTGAAGGGGCTCAGCAGCCCCAGCATTTT. Protein: CASSEGAQQPQHF.